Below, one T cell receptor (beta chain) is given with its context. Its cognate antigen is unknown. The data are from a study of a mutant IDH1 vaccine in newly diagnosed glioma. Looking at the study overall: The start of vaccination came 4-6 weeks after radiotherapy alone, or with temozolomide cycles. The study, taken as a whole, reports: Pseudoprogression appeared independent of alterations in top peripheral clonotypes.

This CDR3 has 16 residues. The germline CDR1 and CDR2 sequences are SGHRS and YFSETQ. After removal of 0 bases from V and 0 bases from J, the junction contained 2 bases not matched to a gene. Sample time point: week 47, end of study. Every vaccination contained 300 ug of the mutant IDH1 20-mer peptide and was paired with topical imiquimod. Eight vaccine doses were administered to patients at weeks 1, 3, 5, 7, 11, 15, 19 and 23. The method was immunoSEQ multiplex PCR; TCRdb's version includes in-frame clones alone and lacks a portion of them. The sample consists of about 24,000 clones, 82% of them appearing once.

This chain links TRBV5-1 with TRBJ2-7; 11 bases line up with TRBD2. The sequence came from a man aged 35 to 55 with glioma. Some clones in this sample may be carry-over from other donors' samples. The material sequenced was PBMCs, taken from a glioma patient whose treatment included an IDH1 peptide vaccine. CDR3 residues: CASSLETSGVSYEQYF. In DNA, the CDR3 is TGCGCCAGCAGCTTGGAGACTAGCGGGGTCTCCTACGAGCAGTACTTC.